These T cell receptor beta chains were read from a single sample in a study of blood T cell repertoires in COVID-19. The data were produced by immunoSEQ multiplex PCR, yet TCRdb's version contains in-frame clones alone and is incomplete. The sample contains 250,000 to 300,000 clones, 89% of which appear only once. Specimen: PBMCs or T cells enriched from blood (not recorded which). These receptors all come from a woman aged 40 to 50 who had recovered from COVID-19. CDR3s include the opening cysteine and the closing phenylalanine or tryptophan. Fields, in order: V gene, CDR3 length, clone size, J gene, D gene, CDR3 DNA, CDR3 protein. D genes are given only for firm matches. The size entry is marked missing in some rows and otherwise reads once, few, many or a size class.

>TRBV5-4|14|NA|TRBJ2-5|NA
TGTGCCAGCAGCTTGGAACAGGGTGAAGAGACCCAGTACTTC
CASSLEQGEETQYF
>TRBV4-1|16|NA|TRBJ1-2|NA
TGCGCCAGCAGCCAAGAATCGGAGGGAGCTAACTATGGCTACACCTTC
CASSQESEGANYGYTF
>TRBV6-2/TRBV6-3|15|NA|TRBJ2-7|TRBD2
TGTGCCAGCAGTCCGACTAGCGGGAGATTTTACGAGCAGTACTTC
CASSPTSGRFYEQYF
>TRBV9|14|NA|TRBJ1-6|TRBD1
TGTGCCAGCAGCGCGGACAGGGTGATTTCACCCCTCCACTTT
CASSADRVISPLHF
>TRBV6-5|13|NA|TRBJ1-1|NA
TGTGCCAGCAGTCCCTCGGGAAACACTGAAGCTTTCTTT
CASSPSGNTEAFF
>TRBV6-5|15|NA|TRBJ2-5|NA
TGTGCCAGCAGATCGAGCTTAGCGCGGTCAGAGACCCAGTACTTC
CASRSSLARSETQYF
>TRBV7-2|14|NA|TRBJ2-7|NA
TGTGCCAGCAGCTTACGCGGGACCTCCTACGAGCAGTACTTC
CASSLRGTSYEQYF
>TRBV6-5|12|NA|TRBJ1-1|NA
TGTGTCGCGGGGAGAATGAACACTGAAGCTTTCTTT
CVAGRMNTEAFF
>TRBV7-8|14|NA|TRBJ1-5|TRBD1
TGTGCCAGCAGCGGACAGGGGGCAGGTCAGCCCCAGCATTTT
CASSGQGAGQPQHF
>TRBV5-4|16|once|TRBJ2-7|TRBD1
TGTGCCAGCAGCTCACCAAACCGACAGGGGGTCTACGAGCAGTACTTC
CASSSPNRQGVYEQYF
>TRBV30|10|NA|TRBJ2-7|NA
TGTGCCCTGGGCCCCTACGAGCAGTACTTC
CALGPYEQYF
>TRBV2|16|NA|TRBJ2-5|TRBD2
TGTGCCAGCAGTCTGAGTAGCGGGGGGCCTCAAGAGACCCAGTACTTC
CASSLSSGGPQETQYF
>TRBV2|15|NA|TRBJ1-2|TRBD1
TGTGCCAGCAGTGACGGGACAGGGCGTAACTATGGCTACACCTTC
CASSDGTGRNYGYTF
>TRBV5-6|16|NA|TRBJ1-5|NA
TGTGCCAGCAGCTCTCGAAGCACCTTCGGCAATCAGCCCCAGCATTTT
CASSSRSTFGNQPQHF
>TRBV6-6|14|NA|TRBJ1-4|NA
TGTGCCAGCAGGTCCGGGGCAACTAATGAAAAACTGTTTTTT
CASRSGATNEKLFF
>TRBV6-5|15|NA|TRBJ2-7|TRBD2
TGTGCCAGCAGACTTAGCGGGAGAGGCTCCTACGAGCAGTACTTC
CASRLSGRGSYEQYF
>TRBV6-1|12|once|TRBJ1-5|NA
TGTGCCAGCAGTGAATGGAGGAAGCCCCAGCATTTT
CASSEWRKPQHF
>TRBV19|15|NA|TRBJ1-6|TRBD1
TGTGCCAGTAGTATCGGACAGGGCTTCGATTCACCCCTCCACTTT
CASSIGQGFDSPLHF
>TRBV7-9|19|NA|TRBJ2-3|TRBD2
TGTGCCAGCAGCCCGGCCTCTGCCCTAGCGGGGGGGGTTAGAGATACGCAGTATTTT
CASSPASALAGGVRDTQYF
>TRBV19|16|NA|TRBJ1-1|TRBD1
TGTGCCAGTAGTGTCATACAGGGGGCTAAGAGCACTGAAGCTTTCTTT
CASSVIQGAKSTEAFF
>TRBV13|19|NA|TRBJ2-7|TRBD2
TGTGCCAGCAGCTTACTGGGACTAGCGGGGGCTGTGTACACCCACGAGCAGTACTTC
CASSLLGLAGAVYTHEQYF
>TRBV11-2|14|NA|TRBJ1-1|NA
TGTGCCAGCAGACGCGGCGACGGGAACACTGAAGCTTTCTTT
CASRRGDGNTEAFF
>TRBV5-6|14|NA|TRBJ2-5|TRBD2
TGTGCCAGCAGCCGCCGGACTAGCAGGCAGACCCAGTACTTC
CASSRRTSRQTQYF
>TRBV5-1|16|NA|TRBJ2-7|NA
TGCGCCAGCAGCTTGGCCGCAGGGGTACTCTCCTACGAGCAGTACTTC
CASSLAAGVLSYEQYF
>TRBV19|15|few|TRBJ2-2|TRBD1
TGTGCCAGTAGGATAGACAGGGGGCCGGTCGGGGAGCTGTTTTTT
CASRIDRGPVGELFF
>TRBV5-5|14|NA|TRBJ1-1|TRBD1
TGTGCCAGCAGCTTGGCCGTGGTCAGGGGGGAAGCTTTCTTT
CASSLAVVRGEAFF
>TRBV14|15|NA|TRBJ1-2|TRBD1
TGTGCCAGCAGCCCCACTGGCAGGGGGAACTATGGCTACACCTTC
CASSPTGRGNYGYTF
>TRBV2|12|NA|TRBJ1-2|NA
TGTGCCAGCTGTCAGGAGGGATGGAGCTACACCTTC
CASCQEGWSYTF